This T cell receptor (beta chain) was sequenced during a study of Ad26.COV2.S vaccination and SARS-CoV-2 variants. The overall study: The authors gave Ad26.COV2.S intramuscularly, either once or twice 56 days apart.

Assay used: immunoSEQ multiplex PCR; TCRdb lists only in-frame clones, some missing. The sample lists about 480,000 clones; approximately 88% were seen once. The treatment is: some 19 received Ad26.COV2.S at low or high dose, single or two shots; several received placebo; per-sample allocation not given. Following the first vaccine or placebo injection, samples were taken on day 63. This specimen was peripheral blood, taken in a trial of Ad26.COV2.S vaccine versus placebo. The source is a person between 18 and 59 years old who received the Ad26.COV2.S COVID-19 vaccine or a placebo.

As DNA, the CDR3 is TGTGCCAGCAGCGTACATCCCCAAGAGACCCAGTACTTC. It specifies CASSVHPQETQYF. This rearrangement joins TRBV9 to TRBJ2-5; D is unclear. CDR1 and CDR2 (germline): SGDLS, YYNGEE. The CDR3 extends over 13 amino acids. V was cut by 1 base and J by 1 base, with 5 bases left in between.